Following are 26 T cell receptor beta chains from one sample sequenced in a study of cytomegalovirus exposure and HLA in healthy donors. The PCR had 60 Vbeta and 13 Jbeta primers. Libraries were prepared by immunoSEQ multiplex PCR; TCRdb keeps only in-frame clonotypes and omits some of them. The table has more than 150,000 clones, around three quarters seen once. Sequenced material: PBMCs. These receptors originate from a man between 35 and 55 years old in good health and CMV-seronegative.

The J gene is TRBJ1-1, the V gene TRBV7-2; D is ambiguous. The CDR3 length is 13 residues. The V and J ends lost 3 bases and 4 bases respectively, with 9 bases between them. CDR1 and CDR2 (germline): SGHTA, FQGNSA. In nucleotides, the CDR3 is TGTGCCAGCAGCTTGTATGAGGCCACTGAAGCTTTCTTT. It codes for CASSLYEATEAFF.

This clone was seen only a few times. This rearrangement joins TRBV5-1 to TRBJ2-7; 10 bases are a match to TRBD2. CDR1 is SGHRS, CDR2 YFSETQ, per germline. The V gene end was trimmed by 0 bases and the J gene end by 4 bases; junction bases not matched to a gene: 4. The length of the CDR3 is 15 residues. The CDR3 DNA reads TGCGCCAGCAGCTTGGGGGCTAGCGGGAGTTACGAGCAGTACTTC. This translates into CASSLGASGSYEQYF. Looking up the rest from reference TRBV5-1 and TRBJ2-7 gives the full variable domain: KAGVTQTPRYLIKTRGQQVTLSCSPISGHRSVSWYQQTPGQGLQFLFEYFSETQRNKGNFPGRFSGRQFSNSRSEMNVSTLELGDSALYLCASSLGASGSYEQYFGPGTRLTVT.

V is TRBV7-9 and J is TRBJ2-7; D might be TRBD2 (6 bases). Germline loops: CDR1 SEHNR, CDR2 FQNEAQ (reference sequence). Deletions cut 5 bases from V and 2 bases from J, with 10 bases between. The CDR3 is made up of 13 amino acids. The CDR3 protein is CASSPGRTYEQYF. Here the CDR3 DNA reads TGTGCCAGCAGCCCTGGGAGGACCTACGAGCAGTACTTC.

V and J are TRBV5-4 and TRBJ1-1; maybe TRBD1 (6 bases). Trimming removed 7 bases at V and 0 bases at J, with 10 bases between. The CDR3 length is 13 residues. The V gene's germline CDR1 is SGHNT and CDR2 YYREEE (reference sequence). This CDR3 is CASGGQLNTEAFF. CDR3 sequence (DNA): TGTGCCAGCGGAGGACAGTTGAACACTGAAGCTTTCTTT.

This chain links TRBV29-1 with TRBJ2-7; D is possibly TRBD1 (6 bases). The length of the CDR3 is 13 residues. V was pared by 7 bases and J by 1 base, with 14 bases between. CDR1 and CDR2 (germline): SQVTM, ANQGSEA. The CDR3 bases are TGCAGCGCCAAGACCAGGGGATCCTACGAGCAGTACGTC. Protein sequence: CSAKTRGSYEQYV.

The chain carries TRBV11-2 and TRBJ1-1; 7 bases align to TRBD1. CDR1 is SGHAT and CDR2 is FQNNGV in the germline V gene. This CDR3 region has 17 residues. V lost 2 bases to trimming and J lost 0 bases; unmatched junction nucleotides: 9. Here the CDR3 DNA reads TGTGCCAGCAGCTTAAGGGGGGTAAGGGGGCTGAACACTGAAGCTTTCTTT. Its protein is CASSLRGVRGLNTEAFF.

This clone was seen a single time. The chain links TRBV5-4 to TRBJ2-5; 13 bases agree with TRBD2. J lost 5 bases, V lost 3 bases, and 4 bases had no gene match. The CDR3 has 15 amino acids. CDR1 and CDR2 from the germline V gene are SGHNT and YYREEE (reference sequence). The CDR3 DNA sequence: TGTGCCAGCAGCTCCAGGACTAGCGGGAGCGAGACCCAGTACTTC. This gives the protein CASSSRTSGSETQYF.

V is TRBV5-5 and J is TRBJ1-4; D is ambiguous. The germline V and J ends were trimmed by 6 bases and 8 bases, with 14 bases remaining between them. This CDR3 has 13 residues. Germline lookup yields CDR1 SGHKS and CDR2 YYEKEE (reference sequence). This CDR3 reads CASTGSGNEKLFF. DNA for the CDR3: TGTGCCAGCACCGGGAGCGGCAACGAAAAACTGTTTTTT.

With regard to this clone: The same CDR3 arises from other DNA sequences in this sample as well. The CDR3 here is CASSPKQGGVWTEAFF. As DNA, the CDR3 is TGTGCCAGCAGCCCAAAACAAGGGGGCGTGTGGACTGAAGCTTTCTTT. The chain couples TRBV13 to TRBJ1-1; 7 positions agree with TRBD1. Germline V lookup: CDR1 PRHDT, CDR2 FYEKMQ (reference sequence). J was trimmed by 5 bases and V by 5 bases; bases with no gene match: 14. The CDR3 has 16 amino acids.

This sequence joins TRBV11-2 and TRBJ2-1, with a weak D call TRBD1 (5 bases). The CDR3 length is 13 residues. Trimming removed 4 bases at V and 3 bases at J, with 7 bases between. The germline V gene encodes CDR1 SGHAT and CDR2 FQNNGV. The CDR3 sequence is CASSSQVYNEQFF. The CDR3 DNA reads TGTGCCAGCAGCTCACAGGTCTACAATGAGCAGTTCTTC.

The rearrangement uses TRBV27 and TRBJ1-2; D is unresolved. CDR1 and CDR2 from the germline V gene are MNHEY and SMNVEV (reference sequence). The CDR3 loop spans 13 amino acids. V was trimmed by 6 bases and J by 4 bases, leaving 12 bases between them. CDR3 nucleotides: TGTGCCAGCAGAGGGAGGACCGTCTATGGCTACACCTTC. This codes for CASRGRTVYGYTF.

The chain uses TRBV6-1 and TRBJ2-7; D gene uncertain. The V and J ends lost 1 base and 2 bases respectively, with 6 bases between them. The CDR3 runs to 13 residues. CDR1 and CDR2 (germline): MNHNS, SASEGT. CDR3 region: CASSEEQPYEQYV. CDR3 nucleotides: TGTGCCAGCAGTGAAGAACAGCCCTACGAGCAGTACGTC.

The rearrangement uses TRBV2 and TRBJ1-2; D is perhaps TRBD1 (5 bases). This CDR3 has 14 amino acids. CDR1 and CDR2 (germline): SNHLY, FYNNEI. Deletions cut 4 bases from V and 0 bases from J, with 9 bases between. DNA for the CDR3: TGTGCCAGCAGTGCGCAGGGATCTAACTATGGCTACACCTTC. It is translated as CASSAQGSNYGYTF.

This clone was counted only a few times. The CDR3: CASSYSREGSVGEQFF. The CDR3 region has the DNA TGTGCCAGCAGTTACTCGCGGGAGGGTTCAGTCGGTGAGCAGTTCTTC. This rearrangement joins TRBV6-6 to TRBJ2-1, with TRBD2 matching 9 bases. Trimming took 0 bases from V and 9 from J; bases not matched to a gene: 9. This CDR3 region has 16 residues. Germline V CDR1 and CDR2: MNHNY, SVGAGI (reference sequence).

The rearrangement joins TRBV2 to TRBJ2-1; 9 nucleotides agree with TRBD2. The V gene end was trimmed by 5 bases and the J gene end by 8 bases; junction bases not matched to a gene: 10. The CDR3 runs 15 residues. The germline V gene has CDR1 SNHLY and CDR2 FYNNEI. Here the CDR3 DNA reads TGTGCCAGCAGTTTCCTTAGCGGGAGTGGCGATGAGCAGTTCTTC. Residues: CASSFLSGSGDEQFF.

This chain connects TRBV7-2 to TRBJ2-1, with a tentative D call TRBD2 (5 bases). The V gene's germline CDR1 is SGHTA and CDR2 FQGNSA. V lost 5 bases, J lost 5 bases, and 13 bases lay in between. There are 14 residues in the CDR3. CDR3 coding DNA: TGTGCCAGCAGCCTAAGCGTCGGGAACAATGAGCAGTTCTTC. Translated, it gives CASSLSVGNNEQFF.

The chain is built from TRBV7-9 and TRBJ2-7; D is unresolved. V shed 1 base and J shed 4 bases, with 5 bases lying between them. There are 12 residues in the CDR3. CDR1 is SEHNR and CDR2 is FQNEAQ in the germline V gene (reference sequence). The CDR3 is CASSLGDYEQYF. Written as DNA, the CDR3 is TGTGCCAGCAGCTTAGGAGATTACGAGCAGTACTTC.

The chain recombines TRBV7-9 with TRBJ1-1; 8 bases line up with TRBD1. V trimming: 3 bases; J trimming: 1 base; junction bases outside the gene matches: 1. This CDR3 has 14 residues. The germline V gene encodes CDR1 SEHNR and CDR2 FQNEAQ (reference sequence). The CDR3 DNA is TGTGCCAGCAGCTTGACAGGGGCGAACACTGAAGCTTTCTTT. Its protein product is CASSLTGANTEAFF.

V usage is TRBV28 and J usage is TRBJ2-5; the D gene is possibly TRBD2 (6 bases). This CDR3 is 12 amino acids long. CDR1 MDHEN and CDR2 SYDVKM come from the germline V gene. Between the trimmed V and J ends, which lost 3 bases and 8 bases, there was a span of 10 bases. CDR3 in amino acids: CASSFLGSTQYF. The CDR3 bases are TGTGCCAGCAGTTTTCTCGGGAGTACCCAGTACTTC.

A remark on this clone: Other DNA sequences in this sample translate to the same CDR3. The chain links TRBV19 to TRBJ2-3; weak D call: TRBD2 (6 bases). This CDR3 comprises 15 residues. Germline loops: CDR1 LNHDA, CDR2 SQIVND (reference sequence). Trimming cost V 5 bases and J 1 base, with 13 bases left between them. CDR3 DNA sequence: TGTGCCAGTAGTCTTTGGGCTAGCGGCACAGATACGCAGTATTTT. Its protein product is CASSLWASGTDTQYF.

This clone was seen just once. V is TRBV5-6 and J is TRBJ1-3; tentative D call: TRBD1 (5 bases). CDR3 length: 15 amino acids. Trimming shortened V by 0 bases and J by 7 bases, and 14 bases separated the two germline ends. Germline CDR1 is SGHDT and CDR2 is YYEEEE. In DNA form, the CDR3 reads TGTGCCAGCAGCTTGGTCGGGGGGAGAAGGAACACCATATATTTT. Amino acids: CASSLVGGRRNTIYF.

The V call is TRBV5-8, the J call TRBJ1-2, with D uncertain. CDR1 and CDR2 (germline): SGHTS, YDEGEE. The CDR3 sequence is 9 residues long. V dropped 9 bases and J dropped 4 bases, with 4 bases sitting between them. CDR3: CATFYGYTF. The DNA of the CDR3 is TGTGCCACCTTCTATGGCTACACCTTC.

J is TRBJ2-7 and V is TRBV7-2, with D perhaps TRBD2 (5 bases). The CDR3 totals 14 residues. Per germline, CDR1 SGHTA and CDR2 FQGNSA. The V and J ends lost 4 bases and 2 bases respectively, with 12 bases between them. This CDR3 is CASSSTRGPYEQYF. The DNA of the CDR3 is TGTGCCAGCAGCTCCACACGGGGTCCCTACGAGCAGTACTTC.

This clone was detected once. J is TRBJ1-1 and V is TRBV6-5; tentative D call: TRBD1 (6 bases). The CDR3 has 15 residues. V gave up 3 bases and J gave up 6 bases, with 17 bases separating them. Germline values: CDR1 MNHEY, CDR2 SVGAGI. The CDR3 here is CASSYIAGDPSEAFF. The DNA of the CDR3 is TGTGCCAGCAGTTATATTGCAGGGGACCCCTCTGAAGCTTTCTTT.

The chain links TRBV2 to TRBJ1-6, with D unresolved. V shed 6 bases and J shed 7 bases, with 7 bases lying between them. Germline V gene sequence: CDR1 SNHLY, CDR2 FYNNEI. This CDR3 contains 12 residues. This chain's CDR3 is CASRVTNSPLHF. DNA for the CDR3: TGTGCCAGCAGGGTAACAAATTCACCCCTCCACTTT.

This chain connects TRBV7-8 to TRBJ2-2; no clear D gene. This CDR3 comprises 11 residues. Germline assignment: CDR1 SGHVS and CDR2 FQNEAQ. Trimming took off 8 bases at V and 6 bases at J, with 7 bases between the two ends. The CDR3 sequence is CASFVSGELFF. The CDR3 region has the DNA TGTGCCAGCTTCGTCTCCGGGGAGCTGTTTTTT.